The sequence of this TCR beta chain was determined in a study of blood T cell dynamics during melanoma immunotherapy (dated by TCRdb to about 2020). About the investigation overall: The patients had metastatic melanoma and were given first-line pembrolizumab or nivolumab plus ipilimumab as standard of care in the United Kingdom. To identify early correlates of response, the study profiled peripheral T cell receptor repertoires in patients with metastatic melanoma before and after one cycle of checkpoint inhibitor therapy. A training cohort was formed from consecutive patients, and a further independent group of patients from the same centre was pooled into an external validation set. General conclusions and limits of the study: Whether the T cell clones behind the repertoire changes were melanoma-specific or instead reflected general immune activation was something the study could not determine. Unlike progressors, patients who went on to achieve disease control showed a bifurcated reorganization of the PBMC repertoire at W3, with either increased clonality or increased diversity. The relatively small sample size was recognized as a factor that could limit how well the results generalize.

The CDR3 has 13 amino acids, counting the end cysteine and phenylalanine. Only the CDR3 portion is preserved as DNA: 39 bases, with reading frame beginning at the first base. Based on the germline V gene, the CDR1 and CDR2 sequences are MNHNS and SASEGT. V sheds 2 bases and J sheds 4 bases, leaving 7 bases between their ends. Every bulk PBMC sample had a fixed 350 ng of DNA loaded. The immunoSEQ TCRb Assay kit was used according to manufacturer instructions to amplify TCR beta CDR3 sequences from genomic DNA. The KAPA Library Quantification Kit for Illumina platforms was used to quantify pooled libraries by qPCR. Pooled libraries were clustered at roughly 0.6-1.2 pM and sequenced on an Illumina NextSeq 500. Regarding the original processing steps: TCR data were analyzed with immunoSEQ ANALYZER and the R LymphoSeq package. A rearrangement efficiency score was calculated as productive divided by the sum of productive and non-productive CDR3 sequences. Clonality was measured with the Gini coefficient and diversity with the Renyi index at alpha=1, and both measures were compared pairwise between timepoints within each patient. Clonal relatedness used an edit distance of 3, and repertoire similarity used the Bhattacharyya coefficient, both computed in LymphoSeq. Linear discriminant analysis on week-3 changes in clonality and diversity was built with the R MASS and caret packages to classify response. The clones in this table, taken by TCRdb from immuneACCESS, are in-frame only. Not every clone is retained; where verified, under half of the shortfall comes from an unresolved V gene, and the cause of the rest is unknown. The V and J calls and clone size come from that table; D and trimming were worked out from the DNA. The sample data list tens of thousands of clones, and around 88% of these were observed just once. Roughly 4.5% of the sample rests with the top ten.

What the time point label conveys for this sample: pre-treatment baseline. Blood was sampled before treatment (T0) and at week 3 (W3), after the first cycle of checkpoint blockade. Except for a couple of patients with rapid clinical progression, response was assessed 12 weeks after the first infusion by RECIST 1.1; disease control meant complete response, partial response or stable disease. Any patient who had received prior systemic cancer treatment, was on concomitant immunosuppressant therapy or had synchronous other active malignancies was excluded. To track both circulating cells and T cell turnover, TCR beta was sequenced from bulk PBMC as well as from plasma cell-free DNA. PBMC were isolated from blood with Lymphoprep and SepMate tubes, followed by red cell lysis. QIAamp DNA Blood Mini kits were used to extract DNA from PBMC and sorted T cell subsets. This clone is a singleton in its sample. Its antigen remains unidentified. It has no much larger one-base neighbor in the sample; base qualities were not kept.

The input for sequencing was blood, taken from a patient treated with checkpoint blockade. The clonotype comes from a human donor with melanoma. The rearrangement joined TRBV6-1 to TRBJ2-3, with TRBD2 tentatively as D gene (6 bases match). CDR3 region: CASSERGADTQYF. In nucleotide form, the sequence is TGTGCCAGCAGTGAACGCGGGGCAGATACGCAGTATTTT.